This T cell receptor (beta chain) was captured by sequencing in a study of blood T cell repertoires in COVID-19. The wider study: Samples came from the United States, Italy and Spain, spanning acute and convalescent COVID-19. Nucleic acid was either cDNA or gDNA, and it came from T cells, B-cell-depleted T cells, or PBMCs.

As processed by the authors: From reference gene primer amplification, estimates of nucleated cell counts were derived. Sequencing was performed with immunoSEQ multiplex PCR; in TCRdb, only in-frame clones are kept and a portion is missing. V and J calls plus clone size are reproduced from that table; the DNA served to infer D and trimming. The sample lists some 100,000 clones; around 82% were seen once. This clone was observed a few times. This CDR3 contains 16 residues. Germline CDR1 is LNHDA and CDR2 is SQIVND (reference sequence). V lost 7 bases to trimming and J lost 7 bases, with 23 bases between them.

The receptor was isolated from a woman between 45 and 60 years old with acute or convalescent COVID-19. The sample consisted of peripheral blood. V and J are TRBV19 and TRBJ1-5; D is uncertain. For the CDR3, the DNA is TGTGCCAGTACCCCAACGGGTCCTTTCACGGGGCAGCCCCAGCATTTT. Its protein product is CASTPTGPFTGQPQHF.